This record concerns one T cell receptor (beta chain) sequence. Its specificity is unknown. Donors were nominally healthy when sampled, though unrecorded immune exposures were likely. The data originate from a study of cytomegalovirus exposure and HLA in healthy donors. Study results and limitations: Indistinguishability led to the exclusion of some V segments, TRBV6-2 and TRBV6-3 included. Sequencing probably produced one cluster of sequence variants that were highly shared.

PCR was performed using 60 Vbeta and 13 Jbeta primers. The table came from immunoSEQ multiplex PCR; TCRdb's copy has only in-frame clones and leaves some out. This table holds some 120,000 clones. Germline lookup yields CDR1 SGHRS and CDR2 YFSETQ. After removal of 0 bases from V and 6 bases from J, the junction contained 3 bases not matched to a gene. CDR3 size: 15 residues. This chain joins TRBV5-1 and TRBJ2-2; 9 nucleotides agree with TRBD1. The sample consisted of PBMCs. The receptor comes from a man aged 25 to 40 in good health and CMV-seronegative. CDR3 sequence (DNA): TGCGCCAGCAGCTTGGAGGACAGGGGCCCCGGGGAGCTGTTTTTT. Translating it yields CASSLEDRGPGELFF.